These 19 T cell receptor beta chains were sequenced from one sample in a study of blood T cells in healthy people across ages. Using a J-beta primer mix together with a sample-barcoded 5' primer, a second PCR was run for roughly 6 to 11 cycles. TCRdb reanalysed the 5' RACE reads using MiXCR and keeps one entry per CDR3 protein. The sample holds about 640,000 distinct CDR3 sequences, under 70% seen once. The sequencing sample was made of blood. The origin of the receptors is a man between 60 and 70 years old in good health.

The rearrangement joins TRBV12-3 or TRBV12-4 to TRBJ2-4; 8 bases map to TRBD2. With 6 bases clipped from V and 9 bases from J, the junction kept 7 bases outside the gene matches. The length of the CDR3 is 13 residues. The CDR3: CASSPGGASIQYF. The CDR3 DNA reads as TGTGCCAGCAGCCCCGGGGGGGCGAGCATTCAGTACTTC.

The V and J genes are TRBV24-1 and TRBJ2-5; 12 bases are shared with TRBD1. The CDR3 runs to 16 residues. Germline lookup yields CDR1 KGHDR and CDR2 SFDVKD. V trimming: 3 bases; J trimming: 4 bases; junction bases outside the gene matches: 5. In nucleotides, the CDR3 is TGTGCCACCAGTGATCCCGGGGACAGGGGGCCAGAGACCCAGTACTTC. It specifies CATSDPGDRGPETQYF.

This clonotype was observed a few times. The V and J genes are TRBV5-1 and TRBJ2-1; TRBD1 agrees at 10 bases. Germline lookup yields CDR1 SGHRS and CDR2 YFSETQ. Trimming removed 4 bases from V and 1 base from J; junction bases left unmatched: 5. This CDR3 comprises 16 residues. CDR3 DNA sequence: TGCGCCAGCAGCCCGGAGGGACAGGGGTCCTACAATGAGCAGTTCTTC. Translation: CASSPEGQGSYNEQFF.

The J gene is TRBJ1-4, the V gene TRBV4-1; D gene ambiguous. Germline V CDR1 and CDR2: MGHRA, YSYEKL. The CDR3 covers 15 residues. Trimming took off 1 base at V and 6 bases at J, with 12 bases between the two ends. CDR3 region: CASSQGGGVYEKLFF. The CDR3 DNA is TGCGCCAGCAGCCAAGGTGGAGGAGTCTATGAAAAACTGTTTTTT.

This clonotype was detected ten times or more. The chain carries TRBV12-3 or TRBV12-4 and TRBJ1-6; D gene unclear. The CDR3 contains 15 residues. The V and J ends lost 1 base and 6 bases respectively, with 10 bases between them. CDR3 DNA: TGTGCCAGCAGTTTAGTGGCAGGACGTAATTCACCCCTCCACTTT. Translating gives CASSLVAGRNSPLHF.

CDR3 in amino acids: CAAGSDYGYTF. The CDR3 bases are TGTGCCGCTGGCTCGGACTATGGCTACACCTTC. J is TRBJ1-2 and V is TRBV28; D gene uncertain. The germline gives CDR1 MDHEN, CDR2 SYDVKM. Trimming pared 11 bases from V and 3 bases from J, leaving 10 bases between. The CDR3 loop spans 11 amino acids.

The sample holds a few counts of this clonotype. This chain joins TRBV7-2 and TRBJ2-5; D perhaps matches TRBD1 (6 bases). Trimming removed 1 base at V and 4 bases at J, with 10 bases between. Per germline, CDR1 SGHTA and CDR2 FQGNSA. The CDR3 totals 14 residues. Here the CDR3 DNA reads TGTGCCAGCAGCTTAGAAGGGGGACGAGAGACCCAGTACTTC. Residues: CASSLEGGRETQYF.

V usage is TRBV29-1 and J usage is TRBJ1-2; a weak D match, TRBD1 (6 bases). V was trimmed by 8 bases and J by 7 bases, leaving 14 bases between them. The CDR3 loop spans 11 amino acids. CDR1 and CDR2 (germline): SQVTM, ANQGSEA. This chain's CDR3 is CSTTQGSGYTF. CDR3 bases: TGCAGCACAACACAGGGATCTGGCTACACCTTC.

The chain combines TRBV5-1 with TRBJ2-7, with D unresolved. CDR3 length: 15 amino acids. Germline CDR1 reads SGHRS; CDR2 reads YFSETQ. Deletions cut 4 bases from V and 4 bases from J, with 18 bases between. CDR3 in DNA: TGCGCCAGCAGCGCGGACGGGTCCCTGTCATACGAGCAGTACTTC. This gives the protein CASSADGSLSYEQYF.

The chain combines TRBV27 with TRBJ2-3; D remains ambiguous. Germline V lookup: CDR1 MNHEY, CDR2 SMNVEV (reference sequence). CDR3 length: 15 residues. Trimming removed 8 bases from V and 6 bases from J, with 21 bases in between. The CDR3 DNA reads TGTGCCAGCTTCGACTCCGACCCTTTATCGGATACGCAGTATTTT. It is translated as CASFDSDPLSDTQYF.

The DNA for the CDR3 is TGCAGTGCTAGAGGTCCAGGCGGGGGGGCGGGCACAGATACGCAGTATTTT. Translation gives CSARGPGGGAGTDTQYF. V usage is TRBV20-1 and J usage is TRBJ2-3; 9 bases line up with TRBD2. The J segment lost 1 base and the V segment lost 1 base, leaving 9 bases of the junction unmatched. Germline V CDR1 and CDR2: DFQATT, SNEGSKA (reference sequence). The CDR3 consists of 17 residues.

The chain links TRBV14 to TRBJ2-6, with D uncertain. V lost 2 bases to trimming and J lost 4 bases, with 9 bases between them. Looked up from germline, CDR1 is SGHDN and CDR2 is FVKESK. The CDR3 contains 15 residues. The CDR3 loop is CASSQWTQGANVLTF. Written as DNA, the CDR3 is TGTGCCAGCAGCCAATGGACCCAGGGGGCCAACGTCCTGACTTTC.

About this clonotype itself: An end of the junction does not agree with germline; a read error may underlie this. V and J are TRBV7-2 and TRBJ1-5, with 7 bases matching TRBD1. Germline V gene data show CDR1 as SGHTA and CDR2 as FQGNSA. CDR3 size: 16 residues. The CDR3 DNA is TGTGCCGGCAGCACCCAGGGGAGGGGGCATAGGCAGCCCCAGCATTTT. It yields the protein CAGSTQGRGHRQPQHF.

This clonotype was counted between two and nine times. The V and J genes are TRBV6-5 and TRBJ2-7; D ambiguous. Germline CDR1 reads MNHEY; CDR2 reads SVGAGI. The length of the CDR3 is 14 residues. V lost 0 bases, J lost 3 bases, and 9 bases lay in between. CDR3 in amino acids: CASSYSGPRYEQYF. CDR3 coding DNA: TGTGCCAGCAGTTACTCTGGACCCCGCTACGAGCAGTACTTC.

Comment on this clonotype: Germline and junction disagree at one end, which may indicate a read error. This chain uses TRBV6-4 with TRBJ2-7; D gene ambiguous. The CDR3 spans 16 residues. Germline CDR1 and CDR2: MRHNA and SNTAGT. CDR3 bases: TGTGCCAGCAGTACACGACAAACGGAAAGCTCCGACGAGCAGTACTTC. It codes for CASSTRQTESSDEQYF.

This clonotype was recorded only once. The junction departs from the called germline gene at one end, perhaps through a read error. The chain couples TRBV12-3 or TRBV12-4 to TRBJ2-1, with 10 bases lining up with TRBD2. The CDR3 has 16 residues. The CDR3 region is CASSLSGGASYNKQFF. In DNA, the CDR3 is TGTGCCAGCAGTTTAAGCGGGGGGGCCTCCTACAATAAGCAGTTCTTC.

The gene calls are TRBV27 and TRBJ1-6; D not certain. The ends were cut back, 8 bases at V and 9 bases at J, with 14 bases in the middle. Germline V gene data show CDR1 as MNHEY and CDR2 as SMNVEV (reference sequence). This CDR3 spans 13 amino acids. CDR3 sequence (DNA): TGTGCCAGCCTGCGGACGTGGGGTTCACCCCTCCACTTT. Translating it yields CASLRTWGSPLHF.

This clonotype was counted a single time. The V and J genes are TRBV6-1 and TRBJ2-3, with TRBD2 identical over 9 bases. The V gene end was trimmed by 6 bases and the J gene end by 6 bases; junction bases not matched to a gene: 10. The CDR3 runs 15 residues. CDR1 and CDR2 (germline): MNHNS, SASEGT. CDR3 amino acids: CASSTTSGPLDTQYF. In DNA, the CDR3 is TGTGCCAGCAGCACCACTAGCGGGCCCCTGGATACGCAGTATTTT.

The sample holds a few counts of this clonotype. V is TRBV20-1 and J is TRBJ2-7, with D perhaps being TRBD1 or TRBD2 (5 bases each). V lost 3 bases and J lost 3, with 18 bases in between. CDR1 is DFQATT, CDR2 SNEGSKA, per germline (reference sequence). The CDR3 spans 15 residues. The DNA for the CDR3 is TGCAGTGCTAGCGAAATCGGACATGGGGGCTACGAGCAGTACTTC. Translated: CSASEIGHGGYEQYF.